Sequencing of this TCR beta chain was carried out in a study of cytomegalovirus exposure and HLA in healthy donors. Study conclusions and caveats: Likely technical artifact: a cluster of highly shared sequence variants. Across HLA loci, a later analysis found differing TCR association rates, with DRB1 most and HLA-C fewest. Of the V segments, some could not be distinguished, including TRBV6-2 and TRBV6-3, and were excluded.

This CDR3 region has 14 residues. The germline V gene has CDR1 WNHNN and CDR2 SYGVQD (reference sequence). With V trimmed by 8 bases and J by 0 bases, 6 bases remained unmatched. Amplification used 60 Vbeta primers and 13 Jbeta primers. This table comes from immunoSEQ multiplex PCR, and its TCRdb copy is limited to in-frame clones, with some not included. The repertoire includes about 86,000 clones, just over 70% of them detected once, and about 8% sits in the top ten. Concerning this clone itself: Its antigen is as yet unknown.

Sequencing input: PBMCs. The V call is TRBV10-1, the J call TRBJ2-5, with 7 bases aligning to TRBD2. The receptor was derived from a man aged 55 to 70 in good health and CMV-seronegative. Here the CDR3 DNA reads TGCGCCAGCCCGGCTAGCGGTTACCAAGAGACCCAGTACTTC. It is translated as CASPASGYQETQYF.